What follows are 27 T cell receptor beta chains derived from one specimen sequenced in a study of post-analysis software for immune sequencing data. TCR beta libraries were prepared from cDNA with unique molecular identifiers. TCRdb re-called the PCR reads through MiXCR, storing one row per CDR3 protein. Of fewer than 850,000 distinct CDR3 sequences in the sample, less than 35% were seen once. Their specific antigens are unknown. Findings and limits, study-wide: A handful of TRBV segments were significantly more frequent in patients than in controls. TRBV5-6, TRBV5-1 and TRBV20-1 were among these segments.

Specimen: blood. Receptors originate from a girl under 18 with multiple sclerosis.

This rearrangement joins TRBV10-3 to TRBJ2-1, with 9 bases lining up with TRBD2. Germline CDR1 ENHRY, CDR2 SYGVKD. J gave up 6 bases and V 4 bases, and 7 bases lay outside the gene matches. This CDR3 has 15 amino acids. The CDR3 sequence is CAISVAGGVVNEQFF. The DNA of the CDR3 is TGTGCCATCAGTGTGGCGGGGGGGGTGGTCAATGAGCAGTTCTTC.

The CDR3 spells CASSRSSGQGAYGYTF. The DNA of the CDR3 is TGTGCCAGCAGCCGATCATCGGGACAGGGGGCGTATGGCTACACCTTC. This sequence joins TRBV7-9 and TRBJ1-2; 12 bases are a match to TRBD1. Germline V gene data show CDR1 as SEHNR and CDR2 as FQNEAQ (reference sequence). V lost 5 bases and J lost 5; bases outside the gene matches: 9. The CDR3 extends over 16 amino acids.

The chain combines TRBV9 with TRBJ2-7; 10 bases map to TRBD1. The CDR3 runs 15 residues. J lost 4 bases, V lost 0 bases, and 4 bases had no gene match. Germline CDR1 SGDLS, CDR2 YYNGEE. The CDR3 here is CASSVAGTGDYEQYF. The CDR3 bases are TGTGCCAGCAGCGTAGCTGGGACAGGGGATTACGAGCAGTACTTC.

This clonotype has more than one count but fewer than ten. J is TRBJ2-1 and V is TRBV20-1; D uncertain. The germline V gene has CDR1 DFQATT and CDR2 SNEGSKA (reference sequence). V was shortened by 5 bases and J by 9 bases, with 8 bases between the two germline ends. This CDR3 comprises 10 residues. The CDR3 spells CSAESVEQFF. CDR3 nucleotide sequence: TGCAGTGCTGAGTCTGTTGAGCAGTTCTTC.

This chain joins TRBV3-1 and TRBJ1-4; D ambiguous. This CDR3 is 16 amino acids long. CDR1 and CDR2 from the germline V gene are LGHDT and YNNKEL (reference sequence). V was trimmed by 2 bases and J by 0 bases, leaving 10 bases between them. The CDR3 DNA reads as TGTGCCAGCAGCCAACCGCGGCAGGCAACTAATGAAAAACTGTTTTTT. Translated, it gives CASSQPRQATNEKLFF.

This clonotype was seen more than once but under ten times. The gene calls are TRBV6-6 and TRBJ2-3; D remains ambiguous. CDR1 MNHNY and CDR2 SVGAGI come from the germline V gene (reference sequence). There are 15 residues in the CDR3. The V gene lost 6 bases and the J gene lost 2 bases, with 15 bases spanning the gap. The CDR3, as DNA: TGTGCCAGCAGCTTTCGAAGGGCCGACACAGATACGCAGTATTTT. Translation gives CASSFRRADTDTQYF.

There are many counts of this clonotype. The chain is built from TRBV10-1 and TRBJ2-3, with D possibly being TRBD1 (5 bases). The V end lost 2 bases, the J end lost 10 bases, and 16 bases lay between the germline ends. The CDR3 has 14 residues. Germline CDR1 reads WNHNN; CDR2 reads SYGVQD (reference sequence). The CDR3 nucleotides are TGCGCCAGCAGTGAGCCGCAGACAGTTAATCCGCAGTATTTT. Translating gives CASSEPQTVNPQYF.

In this sample, this clonotype turned up a few times. The rearrangement uses TRBV19 and TRBJ2-7, with TRBD2 matching 7 bases. CDR3 length equals 16 residues. Germline V gene data show CDR1 as LNHDA and CDR2 as SQIVND (reference sequence). V was pared by 5 bases and J by 3 bases, with 13 bases of the junction left unmatched. This CDR3 reads CASSPAPGLLNYEQYF. The CDR3, as DNA: TGTGCCAGTAGTCCGGCTCCGGGACTACTAAACTACGAGCAGTACTTC.

The CDR3 DNA reads TGCAGCGCGGGGGCACCGGTTTCAGATACGCAGTATTTT. Translation gives CSAGAPVSDTQYF. This chain links TRBV29-1 with TRBJ2-3; tentatively, D is TRBD1 or TRBD2 (6 bases each). The CDR3 is 13 amino acids. Germline lookup yields CDR1 SQVTM and CDR2 ANQGSEA. V lost 7 bases, J lost 4 bases, and 15 bases lay in between.

CDR3 loop: CASKFGFDTEAFF. CDR3 bases: TGTGCCAGCAAGTTCGGATTCGACACTGAAGCTTTCTTT. The chain joins TRBV27 to TRBJ1-1; D unclear. This CDR3 is built from 13 residues. Trimming took off 7 bases at V and 3 bases at J, with 12 bases between the two ends. The germline V gene encodes CDR1 MNHEY and CDR2 SMNVEV (reference sequence).

This clonotype was counted a few times. V usage is TRBV29-1 and J usage is TRBJ1-1; D not certain. Trimming shortened V by 7 bases and J by 1 base, and 4 bases separated the two germline ends. The CDR3 has 10 amino acids. In germline, CDR1 is SQVTM, CDR2 ANQGSEA. Here the CDR3 reads CSDQNTEAFF. The CDR3 nucleotides read TGCAGCGACCAGAACACTGAAGCTTTCTTT.

This clonotype has just a few counts. The chain combines TRBV28 with TRBJ2-7; TRBD2 matches at 10 bases. The germline CDR1 and CDR2 sequences are MDHEN and SYDVKM. The V gene end was trimmed by 0 bases and the J gene end by 3 bases; junction bases not matched to a gene: 5. The CDR3 totals 16 residues. The CDR3 region has the DNA TGTGCCAGCAGTTTATGGTCGGCTAGCGGGAGCTACGAGCAGTACTTC. Residues: CASSLWSASGSYEQYF.

This chain links TRBV4-1 with TRBJ1-6; TRBD1 is a possible D gene (6 bases). V was trimmed by 4 bases and J by 11 bases, leaving 21 bases between them. This CDR3 region has 16 residues. The germline gives CDR1 MGHRA, CDR2 YSYEKL. This CDR3 reads CASSPAFPGGRAPLHF. DNA for the CDR3: TGCGCCAGCAGCCCGGCCTTTCCCGGGGGGCGCGCACCCCTCCACTTT.

The chain recombines TRBV3-1 with TRBJ1-2, with D unresolved. The V end lost 3 bases, the J end lost 8 bases, and 10 bases lay between the germline ends. The CDR3 contains 12 residues. Looked up from germline, CDR1 is LGHDT and CDR2 is YNNKEL (reference sequence). CDR3 loop: CASSQEARGYTF. DNA of the CDR3: TGTGCCAGCAGCCAGGAGGCGAGGGGCTACACCTTC.

Note on this clonotype: The CDR3 does not close with the conserved phenylalanine or tryptophan, likely indicating a read error. This sequence joins TRBV29-1 and TRBJ2-1, with 8 bases that match TRBD2. The V and J ends lost 3 bases and 3 bases, in that order; junction bases with no gene match: 7. This CDR3 comprises 15 residues. The germline CDR1 and CDR2 sequences are SQVTM and ANQGSEA. This CDR3 reads CSVDRGRPNYNEQFC. CDR3 sequence (DNA): TGCAGCGTTGACCGCGGGAGGCCTAACTACAATGAGCAGTTCTGC.

This chain links TRBV18 with TRBJ1-2; possibly TRBD1 for D (5 bases). The CDR3 has 12 amino acids. The V end lost 3 bases, the J end lost 8 bases, and 10 bases lay between the germline ends. The V gene's germline CDR1 is KGHSH and CDR2 LQKENI. The CDR3 spells CASSPDSWGYTF. CDR3 nucleotide sequence: TGTGCCAGCTCACCTGACAGTTGGGGCTACACCTTC.

The chain employs TRBV6-2 or TRBV6-3 and TRBJ2-5, with D maybe TRBD2 (6 bases). The CDR3 is 12 amino acids. The germline V gene encodes CDR1 MNHEY and CDR2 SVGEGT. Trimming removed 8 bases from V and 3 bases from J, with 10 bases in between. The DNA for the CDR3 is TGTGCCAGCTCGGAGGGAAAAGAGACCCAGTACTTC. Its protein is CASSEGKETQYF.

The CDR3 loop reads CASTPVPGANVLTF. The CDR3 DNA sequence: TGTGCCAGCACCCCCGTACCTGGGGCCAACGTCCTGACTTTC. The rearrangement links TRBV6-6 to TRBJ2-6; D gene uncertain. Germline loops: CDR1 MNHNY, CDR2 SVGAGI (reference sequence). V was cut by 7 bases and J by 2 bases, with 9 bases left in between. The length of the CDR3 is 14 residues.

The CDR3 bases are TGTGCCAGCAGCCCAGGATCGGGAGTATCTTACGGGTACTTC. Translating gives CASSPGSGVSYGYF. The chain carries TRBV7-9 and TRBJ2-7, with D maybe TRBD2 (6 bases). The CDR3 has 14 amino acids. Germline V gene sequence: CDR1 SEHNR, CDR2 FQNEAQ (reference sequence). V lost 5 bases and J lost 12, with 23 bases in between. The whole variable domain, remainder taken from reference TRBV7-9 and TRBJ2-7, is DTGVSQNPRHKITKRGQNVTFRCDPISEHNRLYWYRQTLGQGPEFLTYFQNEAQLEKSRLLSDRFSAERPKGSFSTLEIQRTEQGDSAMYLCASSPGSGVSYGYFGPGTRLTVT.

This clonotype has a count of ten or more. The V gene is TRBV20-1, the J gene TRBJ2-1; 15 bases fit TRBD2. The J segment lost 2 bases and the V segment lost 5 bases, leaving 7 bases of the junction unmatched. The CDR3 extends over 17 amino acids. Per germline, CDR1 DFQATT and CDR2 SNEGSKA (reference sequence). CDR3 sequence: CSARRGTSGGPYNEQFF. CDR3 DNA sequence: TGCAGTGCTCGACGTGGGACTAGCGGGGGGCCCTACAATGAGCAGTTCTTC.

A few counts support this clonotype. The chain uses TRBV7-2 and TRBJ2-3, with D maybe TRBD2 (5 bases). Trimming left V 5 bases short and J 1 base short, with 22 bases between. The V gene's germline CDR1 is SGHTA and CDR2 FQGNSA. The CDR3 spans 18 residues. CDR3 sequence: CASSTRFASTLRTDTQYF. CDR3 sequence (DNA): TGTGCCAGCAGCACCCGGTTTGCTAGCACCCTACGCACAGATACGCAGTATTTT. The full variable domain, its missing parts supplied by reference TRBV7-2 and TRBJ2-3, is GAGVSQSPSNKVTEKGKDVELRCDPISGHTALYWYRQSLGQGLEFLIYFQGNSAPDKSGLPSDRFSAERTGGSVSTLTIQRTQQEDSAVYLCASSTRFASTLRTDTQYFGPGTRLTVL.

The V call is TRBV4-1, the J call TRBJ2-7; D perhaps matches TRBD2 (5 bases). Trimming cost V 2 bases and J 0 bases, with 14 bases left between them. The CDR3 consists of 16 residues. Germline CDR1 reads MGHRA; CDR2 reads YSYEKL. The CDR3 DNA sequence: TGCGCCAGCAGCCAACGACTAAGCGGAAGCTCCTACGAGCAGTACTTC. This translates into CASSQRLSGSSYEQYF.

V usage is TRBV6-6 and J usage is TRBJ2-5; a possible D gene is TRBD2 (7 bases). Trimming cost V 5 bases and J 2 bases, with 18 bases left between them. The germline CDR1 and CDR2 sequences are MNHNY and SVGAGI (reference sequence). The CDR3 totals 16 residues. The CDR3 DNA sequence: TGTGCCAGCAGTCCAACGGATAGGGGGGGACAAGAGACCCAGTACTTC. This sequence encodes CASSPTDRGGQETQYF.

This clonotype showed up just a few times. This chain links TRBV18 with TRBJ2-1, with TRBD1 identical over 9 bases. The germline V gene encodes CDR1 KGHSH and CDR2 LQKENI. The junction had 5 bases not matched to a gene; V was cut back by 0 bases and J by 14 bases. CDR3 length equals 13 residues. The CDR3 sequence: CASSPPPGQGEFF. CDR3 DNA: TGTGCCAGCTCACCACCGCCGGGACAGGGAGAGTTCTTC.

The chain has TRBV13 and TRBJ2-7; 9 nucleotides agree with TRBD2. The CDR3 has 13 residues. The V gene's germline CDR1 is PRHDT and CDR2 FYEKMQ (reference sequence). V was pared by 8 bases and J by 7 bases, with 9 bases of the junction left unmatched. The CDR3 DNA follows: TGTGCCAGCCGTGGAGCGGGGGGAGATGAGCAGTACTTC. This codes for CASRGAGGDEQYF.

This chain links TRBV9 with TRBJ2-1, with 11 nucleotides matching TRBD2. Trimming at V came to 0 bases and at J to 2 bases, leaving 10 bases not matched to a gene. Germline V lookup: CDR1 SGDLS, CDR2 YYNGEE. This CDR3 contains 19 residues. The CDR3 DNA follows: TGTGCCAGCAGCGTAGATTGGACTAGCGGGCCTACCCCCTACAATGAGCAGTTCTTC. It translates to CASSVDWTSGPTPYNEQFF.

A note on this clonotype: Sequence at one end of the junction differs from germline and may be a read error. In DNA form, the CDR3 reads TGCGCCAGCGAGAGGACAGGGAGCACAGATCCGCAGTATTTT. Its protein is CASERTGSTDPQYF. The chain employs TRBV5-1 and TRBJ2-3, with 8 bases lining up with TRBD1. The CDR3 is 14 residues long. CDR1 SGHRS and CDR2 YFSETQ come from the germline V gene. Variable domain in full (rest from reference TRBV5-1 and TRBJ2-3): KAGVTQTPRYLIKTRGQQVTLSCSPISGHRSVSWYQQTPGQGLQFLFEYFSETQRNKGNFPGRFSGRQFSNSRSEMNVSTLELGDSALYLCASERTGSTDPQYFGPGTRLTVL.